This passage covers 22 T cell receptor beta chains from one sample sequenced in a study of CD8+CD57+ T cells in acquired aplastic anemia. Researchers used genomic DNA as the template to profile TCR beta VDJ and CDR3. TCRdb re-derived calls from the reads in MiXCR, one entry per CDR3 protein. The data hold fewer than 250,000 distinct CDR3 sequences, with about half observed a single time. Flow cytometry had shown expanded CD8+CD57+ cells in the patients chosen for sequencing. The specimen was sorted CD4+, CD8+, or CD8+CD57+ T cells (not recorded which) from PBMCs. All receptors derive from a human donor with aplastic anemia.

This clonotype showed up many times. The CDR3 sequence is CASSQDRVGEGARPYEQYF. The DNA of the CDR3 is TGCGCCAGCAGCCAAGATAGGGTTGGGGAGGGGGCGCGTCCCTACGAGCAGTACTTC. The J gene is TRBJ2-7, the V gene TRBV4-1, with D tentatively TRBD1 or TRBD2 (7 bases each). The V gene lost 0 bases and the J gene lost 2 bases, with 23 bases spanning the gap. The CDR3 has 19 residues. The V gene's germline CDR1 is MGHRA and CDR2 YSYEKL.

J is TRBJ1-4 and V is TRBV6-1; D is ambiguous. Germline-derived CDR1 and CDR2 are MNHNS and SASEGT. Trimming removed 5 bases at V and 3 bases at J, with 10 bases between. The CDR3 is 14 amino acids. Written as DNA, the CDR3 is TGTGCCAGCAGTTCGGGGTCAGCTAATGAAAAACTGTTTTTT. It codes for CASSSGSANEKLFF.

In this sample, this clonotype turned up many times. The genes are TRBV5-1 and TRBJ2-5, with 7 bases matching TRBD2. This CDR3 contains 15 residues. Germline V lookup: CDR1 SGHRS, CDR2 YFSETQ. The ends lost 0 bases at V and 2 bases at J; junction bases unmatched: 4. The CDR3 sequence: CASSLGTGGQETQYF. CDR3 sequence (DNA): TGCGCCAGCAGCTTGGGAACGGGGGGACAAGAGACCCAGTACTTC.

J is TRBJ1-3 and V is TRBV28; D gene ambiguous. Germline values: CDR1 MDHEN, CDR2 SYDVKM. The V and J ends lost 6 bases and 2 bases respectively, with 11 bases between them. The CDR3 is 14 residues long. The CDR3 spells CASRTQAAGNTIYF. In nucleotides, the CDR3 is TGTGCCAGCAGGACCCAGGCGGCTGGAAACACCATATATTTT.

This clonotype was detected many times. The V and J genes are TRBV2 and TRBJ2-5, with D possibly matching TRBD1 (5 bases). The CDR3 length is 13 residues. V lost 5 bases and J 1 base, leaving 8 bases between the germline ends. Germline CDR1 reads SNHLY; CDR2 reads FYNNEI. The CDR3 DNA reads TGTGCCAGCAGTAGGGGCTTCCAAGAGACCCAGTACTTC. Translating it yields CASSRGFQETQYF.

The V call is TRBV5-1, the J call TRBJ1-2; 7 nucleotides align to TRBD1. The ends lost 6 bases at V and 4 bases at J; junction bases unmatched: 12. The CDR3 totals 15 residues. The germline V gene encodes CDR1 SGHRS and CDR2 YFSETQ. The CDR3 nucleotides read TGCGCCAGCACACAGGGGTGGGGTTCAGGCTATGGCTACACCTTC. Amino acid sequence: CASTQGWGSGYGYTF.

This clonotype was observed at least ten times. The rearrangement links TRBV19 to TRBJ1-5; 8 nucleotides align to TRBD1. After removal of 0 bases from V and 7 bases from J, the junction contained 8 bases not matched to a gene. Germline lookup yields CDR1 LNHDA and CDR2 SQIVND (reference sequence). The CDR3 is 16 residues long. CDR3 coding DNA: TGTGCCAGTAGTATAGATCTAGAACAGGGGGTGCAGCCCCAGCATTTT. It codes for CASSIDLEQGVQPQHF.

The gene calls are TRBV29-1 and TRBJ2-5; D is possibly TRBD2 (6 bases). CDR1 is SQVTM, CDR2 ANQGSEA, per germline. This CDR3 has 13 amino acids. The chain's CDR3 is CSFEGLLQETQYF. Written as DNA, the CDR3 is TGCAGTTTTGAGGGACTTCTTCAAGAGACCCAGTACTTC.

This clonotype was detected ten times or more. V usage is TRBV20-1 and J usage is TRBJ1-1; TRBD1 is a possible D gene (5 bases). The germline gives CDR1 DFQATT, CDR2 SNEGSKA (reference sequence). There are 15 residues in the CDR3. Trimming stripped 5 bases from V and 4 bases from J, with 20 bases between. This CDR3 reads CSASDSRIRGTEAFF. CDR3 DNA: TGCAGTGCTTCCGACAGTCGTATACGGGGCACTGAAGCTTTCTTT.

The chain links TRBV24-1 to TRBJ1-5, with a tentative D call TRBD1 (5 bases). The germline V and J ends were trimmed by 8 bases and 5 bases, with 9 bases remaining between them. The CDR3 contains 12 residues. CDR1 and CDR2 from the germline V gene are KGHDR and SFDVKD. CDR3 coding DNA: TGTGCCACCACAGGGATCGATCAGCCCCAGCATTTT. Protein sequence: CATTGIDQPQHF.

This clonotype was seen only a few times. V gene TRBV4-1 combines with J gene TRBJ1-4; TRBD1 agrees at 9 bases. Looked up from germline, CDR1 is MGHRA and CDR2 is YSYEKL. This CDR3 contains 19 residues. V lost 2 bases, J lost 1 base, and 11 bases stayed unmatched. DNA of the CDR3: TGCGCCAGCAGCCAACCGAACAGGGGGCCTACGAGAACTAATGAAAAACTGTTTTTT. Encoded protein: CASSQPNRGPTRTNEKLFF.

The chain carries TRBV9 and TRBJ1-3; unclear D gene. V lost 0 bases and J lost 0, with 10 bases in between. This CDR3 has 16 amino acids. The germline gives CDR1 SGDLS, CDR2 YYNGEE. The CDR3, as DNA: TGTGCCAGCAGCGTAGAGGCCGGCCTCTCTGGAAACACCATATATTTT. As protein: CASSVEAGLSGNTIYF.

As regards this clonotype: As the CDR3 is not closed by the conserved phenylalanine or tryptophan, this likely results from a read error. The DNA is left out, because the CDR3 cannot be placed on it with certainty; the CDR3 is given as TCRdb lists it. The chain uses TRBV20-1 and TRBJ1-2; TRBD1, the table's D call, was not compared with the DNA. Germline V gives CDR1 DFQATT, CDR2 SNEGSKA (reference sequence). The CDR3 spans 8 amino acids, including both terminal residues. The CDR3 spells CSVGQGEV.

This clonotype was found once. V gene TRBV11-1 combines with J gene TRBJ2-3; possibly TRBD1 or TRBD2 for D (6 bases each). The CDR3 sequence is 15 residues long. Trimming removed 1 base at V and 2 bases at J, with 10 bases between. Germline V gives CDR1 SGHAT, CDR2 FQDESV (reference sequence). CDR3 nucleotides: TGTGCCAGCAGCTTAGTAGGGGGGTACACAGATACGCAGTATTTT. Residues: CASSLVGGYTDTQYF.

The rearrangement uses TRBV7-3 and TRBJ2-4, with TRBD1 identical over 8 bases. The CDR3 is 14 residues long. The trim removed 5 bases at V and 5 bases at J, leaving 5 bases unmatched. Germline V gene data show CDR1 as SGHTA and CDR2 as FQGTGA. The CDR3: CASSPRDRQNIQYF. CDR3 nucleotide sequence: TGTGCCAGCAGCCCCCGGGACAGGCAAAACATTCAGTACTTC.

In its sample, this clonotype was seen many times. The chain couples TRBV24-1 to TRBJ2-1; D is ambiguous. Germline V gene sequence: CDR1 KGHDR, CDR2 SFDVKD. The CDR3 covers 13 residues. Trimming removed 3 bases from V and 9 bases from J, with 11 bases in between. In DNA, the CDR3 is TGTGCCACCAGTGATCGCGCGCCGAGTGAGCAGTTCTTC. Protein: CATSDRAPSEQFF.

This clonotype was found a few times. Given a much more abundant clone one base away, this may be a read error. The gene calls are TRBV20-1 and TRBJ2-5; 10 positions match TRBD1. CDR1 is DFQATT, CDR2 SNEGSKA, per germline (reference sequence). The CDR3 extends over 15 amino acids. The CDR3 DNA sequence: TGCGGTGCTAGGCCGGGACAGGGGACGACGGAGACCCAGTACTTC. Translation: CGARPGQGTTETQYF.

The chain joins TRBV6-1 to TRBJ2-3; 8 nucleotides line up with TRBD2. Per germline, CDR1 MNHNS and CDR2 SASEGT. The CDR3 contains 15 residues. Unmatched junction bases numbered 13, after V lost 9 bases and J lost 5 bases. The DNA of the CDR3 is TGTGCCAGTAGGACGGGGGGGCCCTTTGGAGATACGCAGTATTTT. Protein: CASRTGGPFGDTQYF.

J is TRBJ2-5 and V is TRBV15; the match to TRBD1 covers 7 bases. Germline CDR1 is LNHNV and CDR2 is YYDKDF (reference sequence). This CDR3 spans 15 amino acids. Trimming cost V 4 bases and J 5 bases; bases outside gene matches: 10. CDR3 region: CATSTIRQGGETQYF. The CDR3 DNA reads TGTGCCACCAGCACAATAAGACAGGGCGGCGAGACCCAGTACTTC.

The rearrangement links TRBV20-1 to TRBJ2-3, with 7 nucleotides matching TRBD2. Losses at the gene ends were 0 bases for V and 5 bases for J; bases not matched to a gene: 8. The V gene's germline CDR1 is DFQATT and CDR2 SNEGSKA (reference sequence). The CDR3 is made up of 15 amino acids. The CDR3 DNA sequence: TGCAGTGCTAGAGATGGGGGGAGGGGTAGAGATACGCAGTATTTT. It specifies CSARDGGRGRDTQYF.

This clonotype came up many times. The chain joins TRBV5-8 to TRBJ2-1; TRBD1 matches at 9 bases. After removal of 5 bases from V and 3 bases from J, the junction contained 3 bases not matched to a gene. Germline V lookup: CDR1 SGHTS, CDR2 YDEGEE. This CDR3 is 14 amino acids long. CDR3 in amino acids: CASSTGGYYNEQFF. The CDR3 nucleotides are TGTGCCAGCAGTACAGGGGGCTACTACAATGAGCAGTTCTTC.

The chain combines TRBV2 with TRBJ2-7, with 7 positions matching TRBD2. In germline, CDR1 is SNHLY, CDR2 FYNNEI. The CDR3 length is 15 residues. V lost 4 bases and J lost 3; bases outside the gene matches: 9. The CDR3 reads CASSGEGNFLYEQYF. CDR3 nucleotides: TGTGCCAGCAGTGGGGAGGGAAATTTCCTCTACGAGCAGTACTTC.